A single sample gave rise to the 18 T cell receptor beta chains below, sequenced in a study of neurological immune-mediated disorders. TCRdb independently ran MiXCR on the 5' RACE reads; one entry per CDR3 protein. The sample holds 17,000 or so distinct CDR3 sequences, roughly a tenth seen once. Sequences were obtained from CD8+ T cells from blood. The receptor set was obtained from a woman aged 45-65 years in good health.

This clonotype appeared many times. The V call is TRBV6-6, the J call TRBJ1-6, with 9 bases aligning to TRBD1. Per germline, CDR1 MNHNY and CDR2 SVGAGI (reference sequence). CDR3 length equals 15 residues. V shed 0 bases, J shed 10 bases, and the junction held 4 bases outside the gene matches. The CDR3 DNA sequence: TGTGCCAGCAGTTACTCGGACAGGGGCGACTCACCCCTCCACTTT. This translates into CASSYSDRGDSPLHF.

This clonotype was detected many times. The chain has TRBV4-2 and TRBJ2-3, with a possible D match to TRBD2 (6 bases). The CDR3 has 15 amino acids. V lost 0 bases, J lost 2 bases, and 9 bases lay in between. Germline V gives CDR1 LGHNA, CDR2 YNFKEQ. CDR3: CASSQDGDFTDTQYF. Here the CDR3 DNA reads TGTGCCAGCAGCCAAGACGGGGACTTCACAGATACGCAGTATTTT.

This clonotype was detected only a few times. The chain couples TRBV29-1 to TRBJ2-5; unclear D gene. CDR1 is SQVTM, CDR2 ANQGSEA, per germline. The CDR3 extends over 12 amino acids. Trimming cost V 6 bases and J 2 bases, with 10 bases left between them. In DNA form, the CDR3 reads TGCAGCGTGAACCCAGGACAAGAGACCCAGTACTTC. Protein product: CSVNPGQETQYF.

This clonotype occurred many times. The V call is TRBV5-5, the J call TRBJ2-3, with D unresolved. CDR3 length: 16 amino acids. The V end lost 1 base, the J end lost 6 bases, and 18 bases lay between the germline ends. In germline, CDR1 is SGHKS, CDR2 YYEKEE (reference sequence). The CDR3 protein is CASSLSLDPFSDTQYF. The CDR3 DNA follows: TGTGCCAGCAGCTTGTCTTTGGACCCCTTTTCCGATACGCAGTATTTT.

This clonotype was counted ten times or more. The CDR3 DNA is TGTGCCATCAGTGAGTCGGAAGACGGCTCCTACGAGCAGTACTTC. Translation: CAISESEDGSYEQYF. The chain recombines TRBV10-3 with TRBJ2-7; D gene unclear. Trimming took off 0 bases at V and 0 bases at J, with 9 bases between the two ends. The CDR3 contains 15 residues. Germline CDR1 is ENHRY and CDR2 is SYGVKD.

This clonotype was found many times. CDR3 in amino acids: CAISGLGGYNEQFF. The CDR3 DNA reads TGTGCCATCAGCGGACTAGGTGGGTACAATGAGCAGTTCTTC. This chain joins TRBV10-3 and TRBJ2-1, with 7 bases that match TRBD2. The CDR3 runs to 14 residues. V lost 6 bases, J lost 4 bases, and 6 bases stayed unmatched. Germline-derived CDR1 and CDR2 are ENHRY and SYGVKD.

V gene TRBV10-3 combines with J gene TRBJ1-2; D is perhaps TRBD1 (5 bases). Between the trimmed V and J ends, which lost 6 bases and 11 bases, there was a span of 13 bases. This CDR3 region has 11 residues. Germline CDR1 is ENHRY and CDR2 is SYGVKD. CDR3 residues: CAIRDNYCYTF. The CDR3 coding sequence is TGTGCCATCAGGGACAACTATTGTTACACCTTC.

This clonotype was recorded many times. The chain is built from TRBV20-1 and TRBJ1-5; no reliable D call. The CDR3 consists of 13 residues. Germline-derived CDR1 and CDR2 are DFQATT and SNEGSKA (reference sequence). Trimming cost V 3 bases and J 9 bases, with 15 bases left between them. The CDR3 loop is CSASPDGRWPQHF. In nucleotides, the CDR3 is TGCAGTGCTAGCCCGGACGGGAGATGGCCCCAGCATTTT.

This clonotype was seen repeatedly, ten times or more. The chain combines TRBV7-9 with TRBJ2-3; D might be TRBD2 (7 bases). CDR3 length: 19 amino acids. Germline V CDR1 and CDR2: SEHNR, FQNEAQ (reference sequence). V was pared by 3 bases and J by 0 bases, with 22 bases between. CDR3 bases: TGTGCCAGCAGCTTGTACATTGCGGGGGCGATCTCTAGCACAGATACGCAGTATTTT. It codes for CASSLYIAGAISSTDTQYF.

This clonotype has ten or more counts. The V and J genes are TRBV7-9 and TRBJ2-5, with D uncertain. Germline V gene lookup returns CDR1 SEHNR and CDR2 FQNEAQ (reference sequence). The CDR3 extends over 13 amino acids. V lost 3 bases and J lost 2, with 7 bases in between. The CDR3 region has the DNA TGTGCCAGCAGCTTCGCCCTACAAGAGACCCAGTACTTC. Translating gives CASSFALQETQYF.

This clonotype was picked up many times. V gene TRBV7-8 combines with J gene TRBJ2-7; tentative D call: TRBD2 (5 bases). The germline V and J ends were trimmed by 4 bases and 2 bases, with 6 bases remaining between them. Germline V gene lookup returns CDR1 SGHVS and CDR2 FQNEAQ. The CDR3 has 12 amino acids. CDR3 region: CASSYGTYEQYF. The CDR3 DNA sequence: TGTGCCAGCAGCTACGGGACCTACGAGCAGTACTTC.

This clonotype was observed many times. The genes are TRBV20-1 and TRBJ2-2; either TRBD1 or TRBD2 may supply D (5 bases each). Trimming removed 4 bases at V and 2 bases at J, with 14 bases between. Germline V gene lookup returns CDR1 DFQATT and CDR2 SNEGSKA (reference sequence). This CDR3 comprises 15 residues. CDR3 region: CSATARDLNTGELFF. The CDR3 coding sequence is TGCAGTGCTACCGCAAGGGACCTTAACACCGGGGAGCTGTTTTTT.

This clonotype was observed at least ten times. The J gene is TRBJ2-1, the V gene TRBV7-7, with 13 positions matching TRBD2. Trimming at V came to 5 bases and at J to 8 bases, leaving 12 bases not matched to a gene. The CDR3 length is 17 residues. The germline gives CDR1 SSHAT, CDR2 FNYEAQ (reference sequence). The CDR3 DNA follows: TGTGCCAGCAGCCTCTCGACTAGCGGGGGGTCCAGCCATGAGCAGTTCTTC. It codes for CASSLSTSGGSSHEQFF.

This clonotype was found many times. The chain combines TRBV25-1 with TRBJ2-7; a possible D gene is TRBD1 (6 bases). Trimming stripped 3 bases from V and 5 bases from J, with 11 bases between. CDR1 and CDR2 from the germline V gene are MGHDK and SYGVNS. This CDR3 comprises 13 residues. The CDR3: CASSDWGQDEQYF. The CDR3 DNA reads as TGTGCCAGCAGTGATTGGGGGCAGGACGAGCAGTACTTC.

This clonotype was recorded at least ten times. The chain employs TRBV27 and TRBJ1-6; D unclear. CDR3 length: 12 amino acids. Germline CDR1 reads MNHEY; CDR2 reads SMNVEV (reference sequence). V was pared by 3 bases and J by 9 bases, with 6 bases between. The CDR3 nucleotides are TGTGCCAGCAGTTTTGGGGTTTCACCCCTCCACTTT. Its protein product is CASSFGVSPLHF.

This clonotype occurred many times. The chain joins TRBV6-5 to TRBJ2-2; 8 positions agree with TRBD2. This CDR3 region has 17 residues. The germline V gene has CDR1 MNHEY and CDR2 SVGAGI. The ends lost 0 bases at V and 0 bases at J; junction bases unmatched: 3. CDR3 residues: CASSYSSGGTNTGELFF. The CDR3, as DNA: TGTGCCAGCAGTTACTCGAGCGGGGGTACGAACACCGGGGAGCTGTTTTTT.

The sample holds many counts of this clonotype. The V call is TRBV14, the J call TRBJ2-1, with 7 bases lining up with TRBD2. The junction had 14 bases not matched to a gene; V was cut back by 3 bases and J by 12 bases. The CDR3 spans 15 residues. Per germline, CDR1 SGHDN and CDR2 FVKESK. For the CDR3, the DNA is TGTGCCAGCAGCCAGAATAGGTTTGGCGGCGGGGGGCAGTTCTTC. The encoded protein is CASSQNRFGGGGQFF.

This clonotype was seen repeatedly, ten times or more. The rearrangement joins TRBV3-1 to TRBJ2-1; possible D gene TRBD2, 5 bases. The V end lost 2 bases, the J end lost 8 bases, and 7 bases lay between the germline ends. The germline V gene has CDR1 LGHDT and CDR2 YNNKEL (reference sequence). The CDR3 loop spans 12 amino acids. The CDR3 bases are TGTGCCAGCAGCCAAAGCGGCGATGAGCAGTTCTTC. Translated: CASSQSGDEQFF.